This T cell receptor (beta chain) was obtained from a study of CD8 T cells in Susac syndrome. Sequencing of TCR beta was performed on blood CD8+ and CD4+ T cells. The multiple sclerosis controls consisted of treatment-naive patients with relapsing-remitting disease, either stable or active. In contrast to the negatively isolated CD8+ and CD4+ T cells, TEMRA cells were FACS-enriched. Reverse transcription of about 0.5 to 1 ug RNA used random hexamers. Amplification of TCR beta CDR3 across 54 Vbeta and 13 Jbeta was performed with immunoSEQ multiplex PCR. Using its own MiXCR run on the immunoSEQ multiplex PCR reads, TCRdb lists one record per CDR3 protein. The table includes 130,000 or so distinct CDR3 sequences, 75% to 90% detected once. This clonotype came up a few times. The clonotype was recovered from a human donor with multiple sclerosis. The sequencing sample was made of CD8+ T cells from PBMCs.

CDR3 loop: CASRAASYEQYF. The CDR3 coding sequence is TGTGCCAGCAGGGCTGCCTCCTACGAGCAGTACTTC. V gene TRBV6-1 combines with J gene TRBJ2-7; D gene unclear. Germline V gives CDR1 MNHNS, CDR2 SASEGT. Trimming pared 6 bases from V and 0 bases from J, leaving 6 bases between. CDR3 length: 12 amino acids.